This record looks at one TCR beta chain sequence and its context. CDR1 and CDR2 (germline): MNHEY, SMNVEV (reference sequence). Trimming took off 6 bases at V and 8 bases at J, with 23 bases between the two ends. The length of the CDR3 is 16 residues. This sample stems from a study of identical twins. Unique molecular identifiers were present on the cDNA, which also gained a universal primer site by template switching. TCRdb re-called the 5' RACE reads through MiXCR, storing one row per CDR3 protein. The data contain 450,000 to 600,000 distinct CDR3 sequences, about 20% of them seen just once; the ten biggest clones take up about 0.5%. The sample also formed part of further work on yellow fever vaccine responses in identical twins.

This TCR was recovered from a woman aged 18-29 years in good health. The J gene is TRBJ2-1, the V gene TRBV27, with D perhaps TRBD1 or TRBD2 (5 bases each). Sequenced sample: CD4+ T cells sorted from blood. In nucleotides, the CDR3 is TGTGCCAGCAGCACTGTCCGGGACGGCCCAATATATGAGCAGTTCTTC. Protein sequence: CASSTVRDGPIYEQFF.